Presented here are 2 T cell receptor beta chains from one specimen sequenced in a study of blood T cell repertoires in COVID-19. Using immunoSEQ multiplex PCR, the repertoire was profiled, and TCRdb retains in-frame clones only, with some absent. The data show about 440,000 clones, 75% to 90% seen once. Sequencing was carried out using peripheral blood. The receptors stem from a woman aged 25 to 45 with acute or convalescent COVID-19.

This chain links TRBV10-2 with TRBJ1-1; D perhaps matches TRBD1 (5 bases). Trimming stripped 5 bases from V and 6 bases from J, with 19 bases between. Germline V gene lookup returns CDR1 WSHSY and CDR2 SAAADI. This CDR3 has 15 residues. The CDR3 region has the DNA TGCGCCAGCAGTTGGAATTCAGCAGGGAATCCTGAAGCTTTCTTT. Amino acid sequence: CASSWNSAGNPEAFF.

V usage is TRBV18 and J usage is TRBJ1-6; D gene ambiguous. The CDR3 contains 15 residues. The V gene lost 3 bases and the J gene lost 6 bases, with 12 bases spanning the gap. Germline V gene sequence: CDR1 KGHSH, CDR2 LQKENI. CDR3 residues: CASSPDGGGNSPLHF. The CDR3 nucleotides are TGTGCCAGCTCACCCGATGGCGGCGGTAATTCACCCCTCCACTTT.